The 15 T cell receptor delta chains given below trace back to one sample, sequenced in a study of gamma-delta T cells after stem cell transplantation. TCRdb repeated clone calling on the RT-PCR reads with CATT. The sample contains under 8,000 delta-chain clones, approximately 15% of which appear only once. Sequenced: gamma-delta T cells. Receptor source: a human donor. It is not recorded whose cells these are; they may come from a transplant donor.

For this clone: Just one base apart from a much larger clone, this may be a read error. The J gene is TRDJ1, the V gene TRDV2; 8 nucleotides line up with TRDD3. Germline CDR1 is GEAIGNYY and CDR2 is EKD. There are 17 residues in the CDR3. CDR3 sequence: CACDSVGGSSYTDKPIF. CDR3 sequence (DNA): TGTGCCTGTGACTCCGTTGGGGGATCCTCGTACACCGATAAACCCATCTTT.

This clone was seen only a few times. A much larger clone differs by one base, so this may be a read error. The same CDR3 can be traced to other DNA sequences in this sample. The rearrangement links TRDV2 to TRDJ1, with TRDD3 matching over 11 bases. The CDR3 is 21 amino acids. Germline loops: CDR1 GEAIGNYY, CDR2 EKD. The CDR3 DNA follows: TGCGCCTGTGACCTAAGGCCTTCCCCTGTACTGGGGGATAAGTGGACCGATAAACTCATCTTT. Translated, it gives CACDLRPSPVLGDKWTDKLIF.

The chain recombines TRDV1 with TRDJ1; 9 nucleotides align to TRDD3. From germline, CDR1 is TSWWSYY and CDR2 QGS. Germline trimming cut 1 base from V and 0 bases from J; bases unmatched to any gene: 39. This CDR3 is built from 28 residues. The CDR3 reads CALGERGISAVPQKGIRHTPKYTDKLIF. In DNA, the CDR3 is TGTGCTCTTGGGGAACGCGGAATTAGTGCCGTCCCTCAGAAGGGGATACGACACACTCCTAAGTACACCGATAAACTCATCTTT.

In the case of this clone: One end of the junction does not line up with germline, which may come from a read error. The sample has other DNA sequences that encode this CDR3 too. The chain employs TRDV2 and TRDJ2, with 12 positions matching TRDD3. This CDR3 is built from 17 residues. In germline, CDR1 is GEAIGNYY, CDR2 EKD. CDR3 loop: CACDSVLGDTLTAQLFF. CDR3 sequence (DNA): TGTGCCTGTGACTCCGTACTGGGGGATACTTTGACGGCACAACTCTTCTTT.

About this clone: It is likely a read error: a sequence one base away is far more abundant. The same CDR3 is also encoded by other DNA sequences in this sample. The chain recombines TRDV2 with TRDJ1; 13 nucleotides agree with TRDD3. Germline CDR1 reads GEAIGNYY; CDR2 reads EKD. The length of the CDR3 is 14 residues. CDR3 DNA sequence: TGTGCCTGCGACACAACTGGGGGATACGCCAAACTCATCTTT. As protein: CACDTTGGYAKLIF.

About this clone: At the DNA level, this CDR3 is encoded by other sequences in the same sample as well. The chain uses TRDV1 and TRDJ2; 10 bases are shared with TRDD3. Germline V gene lookup returns CDR1 TSWWSYY and CDR2 QGS. The CDR3 extends over 26 amino acids. V was clipped by 0 bases and J by 0 bases; unmatched bases: 28. The CDR3 region has the DNA TGTGCTCTTGGGGAACTCTTCCTGTTAAGGTACTGGGGGATCCCTGATCGACCGCCTTTGACAGCACAACTCTTCTTT. Protein product: CALGELFLLRYWGIPDRPPLTAQLFF.

This clone rates as medium-sized. The same CDR3 arises from other DNA sequences in this sample as well. This chain joins TRDV2 and TRDJ1; 11 positions match TRDD3. The V segment lost 1 base and the J segment 0 bases; nucleotides outside the gene matches: 6. CDR3 size: 17 residues. From germline, CDR1 is GEAIGNYY and CDR2 EKD. CDR3 loop: CACDTRLGDMDTDKLIF. The CDR3, as DNA: TGTGCCTGTGACACGAGACTGGGGGATATGGACACCGATAAACTCATCTTT.

The chain is built from TRDV1 and TRDJ2; 8 nucleotides match TRDD3. The length of the CDR3 is 18 residues. The V gene end was trimmed by 6 bases and the J gene end by 0 bases; junction bases not matched to a gene: 12. CDR1 is TSWWSYY and CDR2 is QGS in the germline V gene. The CDR3 nucleotides are TGTGCTCTTGGAATACCGTACTGGGGGGCAGCTTTGACAGCACAACTCTTCTTT. It encodes CALGIPYWGAALTAQLFF.

Details on this clone: Mismatch with germline at one junction end may stem from a read error. The sample carries other DNA sequences with the same CDR3. The CDR3 nucleotides read TGTGCCCTTGGGGCCCTCCGGGCGCGGGGGTACACCGATAAACTCATCTTT. As protein: CALGALRARGYTDKLIF. The V gene is TRDV1, the J gene TRDJ1; D might be TRDD3 (5 bases). Germline CDR1 reads TSWWSYY; CDR2 reads QGS. The CDR3 is made up of 17 amino acids.

V is TRDV2 and J is TRDJ3; possible D gene TRDD3, 5 bases. V lost 2 bases, J lost 0 bases, and 16 bases lay in between. CDR3 length: 19 residues. Germline V gives CDR1 GEAIGNYY, CDR2 EKD. DNA of the CDR3: TGTGCCTGTGACAATACTGGTGTATACCCCTCCTGGGACACCCGACAGATGTTTTTC. This sequence encodes CACDNTGVYPSWDTRQMFF.

This clone counts as medium-sized. The chain recombines TRDV1 with TRDJ2; D is unclear. Germline loops: CDR1 TSWWSYY, CDR2 QGS. Trimming stripped 2 bases from V and 4 bases from J, with 14 bases between. The CDR3 sequence is 16 residues long. The CDR3: CALGESPYCGTAQLFF. CDR3 sequence (DNA): TGTGCTCTTGGGGAATCTCCGTACTGTGGGACAGCACAACTCTTCTTT.

This clone counts as medium-sized (0.01 to 0.1%). The chain joins TRDV3 to TRDJ1; D is unclear. This CDR3 comprises 12 residues. Germline assignment: CDR1 TVYSNPD and CDR2 GDNSRS (reference sequence). Between the trimmed V and J ends, which lost 0 bases and 5 bases, there was a span of 10 bases. CDR3 DNA sequence: TGTGCCTTTAGCTGTTGCGAGGATAAACTCATCTTT. Protein product: CAFSCCEDKLIF.

Within the sample, this clone is medium-sized. The sample contains more than one DNA sequence encoding this CDR3. V gene TRDV2 combines with J gene TRDJ1; 10 bases match TRDD3. In germline, CDR1 is GEAIGNYY, CDR2 EKD. CDR3 size: 15 residues. V gave up 4 bases and J gave up 0 bases; unmatched junction bases: 4. DNA for the CDR3: TGTGCCTGTGATACTGGGGGATCGTACACCGATAAACTCATCTTT. Its translation: CACDTGGSYTDKLIF.

Of note for this clone: The junction departs from germline at one end; a sequencing error may be responsible. V is TRDV1 and J is TRDJ1; TRDD3 aligns across 11 bases. The germline V gene has CDR1 TSWWSYY and CDR2 QGS. The CDR3 has 23 residues. CDR3 in amino acids: CALGESPFPTGLLGDKDTDRLIF. CDR3 bases: TGTGCTCTTGGGGAATCTCCTTTTCCTACTGGGTTACTGGGGGATAAGGACACCGATAGACTCATCTTT.

This rearrangement joins TRDV1 to TRDJ1; 7 nucleotides line up with TRDD3. V shed 4 bases, J shed 0 bases, and the junction held 32 bases outside the gene matches. The germline gives CDR1 TSWWSYY, CDR2 QGS. The CDR3 loop spans 24 amino acids. The CDR3 nucleotides read TGTGCTCTTGGGGTAACGAAGGAGGCCTCCCTACGTAGGGGGGGATCTTTGTACACCGATAAACTCATCTTT. Translating gives CALGVTKEASLRRGGSLYTDKLIF.